Here is one T cell receptor (beta chain) with its context. The V gene end was trimmed by 1 base and the J gene end by 4 bases; junction bases not matched to a gene: 14. The germline V gene encodes CDR1 SGHTA and CDR2 FQGNSA. The CDR3 contains 19 residues. Per the study methods: From reference gene primer amplification, estimates of nucleated cell counts were derived. Assay: immunoSEQ multiplex PCR; the TCRdb copy retains only in-frame clones and omits some. V and J calls and clone size come straight from that table; D and trimming were deduced from the DNA. The sample includes approximately 40,000 clones, approximately 89% of them seen just once. This specimen belongs to a study of blood T cell repertoires in COVID-19.

The rearrangement uses TRBV7-2 and TRBJ1-1; TRBD1 aligns across 11 bases. The sequence came from a woman in her seventies with acute or convalescent COVID-19. Material: peripheral blood. CDR3 nucleotide sequence: TGTGCCAGCAGCTTAGTGCCCTCCGGGACAGGGGGAATGGGCACTGAAGCTTTCTTT. It encodes CASSLVPSGTGGMGTEAFF.